The 18 T cell receptor beta chains in this list originate from one sample, sequenced in a study of cytomegalovirus exposure and HLA in healthy donors (dated by TCRdb to the late 2010s). The library was prepared using the immunoSEQ multiplex PCR assay. For the multiplex PCR, a mixture combining 60 forward primers for TCR Vbeta segments and 13 reverse primers for TCR Jbeta segments was used. Sourced from immuneACCESS, this table was stored by TCRdb with only in-frame sequences that have V and J called. A share of the clones is absent; for the studies checked, an unresolved V gene accounts for under half, and the remainder has no known explanation. A total of about 150,000 clones appear in this sample, roughly 82% of them only once. The biggest ten clones account for 5.5% to 8.5% of the sample. Sequencing was performed on PBMCs. The origin of the receptors is a woman in her forties or fifties in good health and CMV-seropositive.

This chain links TRBV10-3 with TRBJ2-7; the match to TRBD1 covers 9 bases. Germline V gene lookup returns CDR1 ENHRY and CDR2 SYGVKD. The CDR3 length is 17 residues. V was pared by 2 bases and J by 2 bases, with 10 bases of the junction left unmatched. CDR3 protein: CAISERKDRGTPYEQYF. CDR3 DNA sequence: TGTGCCATCAGTGAGAGAAAGGACAGGGGTACCCCCTACGAGCAGTACTTC.

In nucleotides, the CDR3 is TGTGCCAGTAGGAAACACAGGGAGAACACTGAAGCTTTCTTT. Encoded protein: CASRKHRENTEAFF. The chain carries TRBV19 and TRBJ1-1; D possibly corresponds to TRBD1 (6 bases). The germline V and J ends were trimmed by 6 bases and 1 base, with 12 bases remaining between them. The CDR3 length is 14 residues. CDR1 and CDR2 from the germline V gene are LNHDA and SQIVND (reference sequence).

The chain joins TRBV2 to TRBJ1-1, with 7 positions matching TRBD1. The CDR3 runs to 13 residues. The V segment lost 11 bases and the J segment 5 bases; nucleotides outside the gene matches: 11. The germline CDR1 and CDR2 sequences are SNHLY and FYNNEI. CDR3 protein: CARTGVRGTEAFF. The CDR3, as DNA: TGTGCCCGTACAGGGGTTCGGGGAACTGAAGCTTTCTTT.

V gene TRBV6-6 combines with J gene TRBJ2-2, with 7 bases identical to TRBD1. Germline CDR1 reads MNHNY; CDR2 reads SVGAGI (reference sequence). The CDR3 runs to 15 residues. With V trimmed by 0 bases and J by 6 bases, 4 bases remained unmatched. The CDR3 spells CASSYSRQGSGELFF. The CDR3 DNA is TGTGCCAGCAGTTACTCGAGACAGGGTTCCGGGGAGCTGTTTTTT.

The chain couples TRBV11-2 to TRBJ2-7, with TRBD1 matching over 9 bases. Germline assignment: CDR1 SGHAT and CDR2 FQNNGV. This CDR3 contains 17 residues. Germline trimming cut 5 bases from V and 0 bases from J; bases unmatched to any gene: 11. The CDR3, as DNA: TGTGCCAGCAGCCGGACTACCGGGACAGGGAGCTCCTACGAGCAGTACTTC. Its translation: CASSRTTGTGSSYEQYF.

The rearrangement joins TRBV6-4 to TRBJ2-1; the D gene is possibly TRBD1 (6 bases). This CDR3 spans 15 amino acids. Looked up from germline, CDR1 is MRHNA and CDR2 is SNTAGT. Trimming left V 3 bases short and J 0 bases short, with 9 bases between. CDR3 coding DNA: TGTGCCAGCAGTGAACAGGGAAGCTCCTACAATGAGCAGTTCTTC. Translating gives CASSEQGSSYNEQFF.

This chain joins TRBV21-1 and TRBJ2-1; the listed D gene, TRBD2, was not tested against the DNA. TRBV21-1 is marked as a pseudogene. The CDR3 loop spans 15 amino acids. CDR3 sequence reads: CASSEPGLAGGPKFF. CDR3 nucleotide sequence: TGTGCCAGCAGCGAACCGGGACTAGCGGGGGGGCCGAAGTTCTTC.

This clone showed up just a few times. The chain employs TRBV5-6 and TRBJ2-7; 8 bases agree with TRBD1. The CDR3 covers 16 residues. Germline V lookup: CDR1 SGHDT, CDR2 YYEEEE. Germline trimming cut 2 bases from V and 4 bases from J; bases unmatched to any gene: 11. The CDR3 here is CASSFFSGTGGYEQYF. The CDR3 DNA follows: TGTGCCAGCAGCTTTTTTTCCGGGACAGGAGGATACGAGCAGTACTTC.

The chain combines TRBV11-2 with TRBJ1-6, with 9 positions matching TRBD1. The V segment lost 5 bases and the J segment 9 bases; nucleotides outside the gene matches: 8. This CDR3 comprises 15 residues. CDR1 and CDR2 from the germline V gene are SGHAT and FQNNGV. The CDR3 nucleotides are TGTGCCAGCAGCAACAGGGGGCGTTCAGGTTCACCCCTCCACTTT. This sequence encodes CASSNRGRSGSPLHF.

The rearrangement uses TRBV6-5 and TRBJ2-7, with 7 bases that match TRBD1. The V segment lost 2 bases and the J segment 6 bases; nucleotides outside the gene matches: 7. This CDR3 has 14 residues. Germline V gene sequence: CDR1 MNHEY, CDR2 SVGAGI. CDR3 nucleotides: TGTGCCAGCAGTTACGGGGCAGGGGGAATCGAGCAGTACTTC. It translates to CASSYGAGGIEQYF.

J is TRBJ2-3 and V is TRBV19; D is unresolved. The CDR3 runs 12 residues. Germline CDR1 is LNHDA and CDR2 is SQIVND (reference sequence). Trimming left V 3 bases short and J 5 bases short, with 6 bases between. The CDR3 DNA follows: TGTGCCAGTAGTATTGGAGTAGATACGCAGTATTTT. Its protein product is CASSIGVDTQYF.

As to this clone: Other DNA sequences in the same sample also yield this CDR3. This chain connects TRBV7-9 to TRBJ2-7; D is ambiguous. Trimming left V 1 base short and J 3 bases short, with 7 bases between. Germline lookup yields CDR1 SEHNR and CDR2 FQNEAQ (reference sequence). This CDR3 has 13 amino acids. The CDR3 sequence: CASSLGANYEQYF. The CDR3 nucleotides are TGTGCCAGCAGCTTAGGGGCGAACTACGAGCAGTACTTC.

The V and J genes are TRBV6-5 and TRBJ1-5; maybe TRBD1 (5 bases). Trimming cost V 5 bases and J 0 bases, with 11 bases left between them. Germline loops: CDR1 MNHEY, CDR2 SVGAGI. There are 15 residues in the CDR3. Here the CDR3 DNA reads TGTGCCAGCAGTCCTTTACAGGATAGCAATCAGCCCCAGCATTTT. It yields the protein CASSPLQDSNQPQHF.

The CDR3 loop is CAWEAGTGIGEQFF. The CDR3 DNA follows: TGTGCCTGGGAAGCCGGGACAGGGATAGGTGAGCAGTTCTTC. V usage is TRBV30 and J usage is TRBJ2-1, with 9 bases identical to TRBD1. This CDR3 has 14 amino acids. CDR1 and CDR2 from the germline V gene are GTSNPN and SVGIG (reference sequence). J gave up 9 bases and V 5 bases, and 11 bases lay outside the gene matches.

The CDR3 DNA reads TGTGCCAGTAGTGAACAGGAAAGCTCCTACGAGCAGTACTTC. It specifies CASSEQESSYEQYF. The chain couples TRBV19 to TRBJ2-7; a weak D match, TRBD1 (5 bases). Trimming left V 5 bases short and J 0 bases short, with 11 bases between. The CDR3 is made up of 14 amino acids. In germline, CDR1 is LNHDA, CDR2 SQIVND (reference sequence).

This chain uses TRBV5-4 with TRBJ2-7, with TRBD1 identical over 7 bases. V was clipped by 2 bases and J by 3 bases; unmatched bases: 5. Germline CDR1 is SGHNT and CDR2 is YYREEE (reference sequence). The CDR3 is made up of 14 amino acids. The CDR3 protein is CASSFQGELYEQYF. CDR3 coding DNA: TGTGCCAGCAGCTTCCAGGGGGAGCTCTACGAGCAGTACTTC.

The chain has TRBV6-1 and TRBJ2-7; tentative D call: TRBD1 (5 bases). Trimming removed 7 bases at V and 2 bases at J, with 9 bases between. The CDR3 is made up of 12 amino acids. The germline V gene has CDR1 MNHNS and CDR2 SASEGT. The DNA of the CDR3 is TGTGCCAGCACTAGGGGTCCCTACGAGCAGTACTTC. Residues: CASTRGPYEQYF.

The chain links TRBV6-5 to TRBJ1-2; 8 bases are a match to TRBD1. With V trimmed by 6 bases and J by 8 bases, 14 bases remained unmatched. The V gene's germline CDR1 is MNHEY and CDR2 SVGAGI. The CDR3 is 15 amino acids. This chain's CDR3 is CASRTGDRGMHGYTF. The CDR3, as DNA: TGTGCCAGCAGAACCGGCGACAGGGGAATGCACGGCTACACCTTC.